This TCR beta chain was captured by sequencing in a study of T cells in Graves' hyperthyroidism and ophthalmopathy. In the study overall: Blood was drawn when the patient was first diagnosed and still untreated.

Findings and limits, study-wide: Blood samples included most of the expanded thyroid clonotypes exceeding 0.001. Model output signaled ophthalmopathy a median 6.5 months ahead of onset.

The patients, who ranged from 18 to 65 in age, presented with newly diagnosed hyperthyroidism lasting under 2 months. The TCR beta CDR3 regions underwent amplification using RNA transcripts as the source. Researchers ran a first-round RT-PCR on the TCR CDR3 using the HTBI primer set. One entry per CDR3 protein results from TCRdb running MiXCR on the multiplex PCR reads. The sample includes more than 300,000 distinct CDR3 sequences, about 18% of them seen just once. The CDR3 length is 15 residues. The V gene lost 2 bases and the J gene lost 1 base, with 9 bases spanning the gap. The V gene's germline CDR1 is MDHEN and CDR2 SYDVKM. This clonotype was counted between two and nine times. Antigen unknown.

This chain joins TRBV28 and TRBJ2-1; TRBD2 is a possible D gene (5 bases). The sequencing sample was made of blood. The receptor comes from a woman aged 25 to 39 with Graves' hyperthyroidism that later progressed to Graves' ophthalmopathy. The CDR3, as DNA: TGTGCCAGCAGTTTAGAGAGGGAGTCCTACAATGAGCAGTTCTTC. The encoded protein is CASSLERESYNEQFF.